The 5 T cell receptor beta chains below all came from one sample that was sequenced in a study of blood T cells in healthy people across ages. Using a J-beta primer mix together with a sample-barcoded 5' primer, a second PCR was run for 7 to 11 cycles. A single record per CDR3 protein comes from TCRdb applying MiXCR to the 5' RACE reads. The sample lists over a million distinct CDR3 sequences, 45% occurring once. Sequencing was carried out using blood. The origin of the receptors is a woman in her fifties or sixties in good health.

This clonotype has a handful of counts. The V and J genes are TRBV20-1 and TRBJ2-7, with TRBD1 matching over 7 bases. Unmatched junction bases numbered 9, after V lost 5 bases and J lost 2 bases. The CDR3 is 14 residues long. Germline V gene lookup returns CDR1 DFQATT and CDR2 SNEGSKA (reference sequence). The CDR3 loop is CSAQAGQVTYEQYF. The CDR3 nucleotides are TGCAGTGCTCAGGCTGGACAGGTTACCTACGAGCAGTACTTC.

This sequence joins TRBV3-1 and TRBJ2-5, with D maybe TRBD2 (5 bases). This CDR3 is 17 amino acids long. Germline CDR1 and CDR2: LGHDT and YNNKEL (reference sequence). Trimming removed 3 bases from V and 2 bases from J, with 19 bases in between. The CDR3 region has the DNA TGTGCCAGCAGCCACAACGGACGGGGAAACTATCAAGAGACCCAGTACTTC. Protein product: CASSHNGRGNYQETQYF.

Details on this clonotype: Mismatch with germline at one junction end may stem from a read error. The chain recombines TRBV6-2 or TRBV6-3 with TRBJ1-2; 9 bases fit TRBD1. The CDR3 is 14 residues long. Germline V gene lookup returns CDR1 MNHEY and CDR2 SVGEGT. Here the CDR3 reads CASRTGQGTYGHTF. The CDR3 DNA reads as TGTGCCAGCAGAACTGGACAGGGGACCTATGGCCACACCTTC.

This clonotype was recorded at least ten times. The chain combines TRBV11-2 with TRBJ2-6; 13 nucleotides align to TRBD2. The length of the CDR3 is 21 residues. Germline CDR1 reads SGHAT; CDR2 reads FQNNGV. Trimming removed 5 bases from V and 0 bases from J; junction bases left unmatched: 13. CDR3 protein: CASSRRTSGGWAFSGANVLTF. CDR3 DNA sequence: TGTGCCAGCAGCCGCCGGACTAGCGGGGGTTGGGCCTTCTCTGGGGCCAACGTCCTGACTTTC.

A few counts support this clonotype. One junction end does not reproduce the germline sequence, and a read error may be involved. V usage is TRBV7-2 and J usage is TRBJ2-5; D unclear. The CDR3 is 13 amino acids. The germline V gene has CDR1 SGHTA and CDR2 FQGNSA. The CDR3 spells CASSVHGREAQYF. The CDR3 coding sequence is TGTGCCAGCAGCGTCCATGGCAGAGAGGCCCAGTACTTC.